This section outlines one T cell receptor beta chain sequence together with its context. Its antigen is still unknown. Base qualities are not at hand, and no much larger clone is one base apart. The cohort comprised around 700 healthy bone marrow donors. All cohort members were sampled while nominally healthy, although unrecorded immune exposures were likely present. The donor was CMV seropositive and belonged to the group of about 290 seropositive cohort members. A peripheral blood sample was provided by each donor, and peripheral blood mononuclear cells were used for TCR beta sequencing. Genomic DNA extraction from the blood cell samples was performed with the Qiagen DNeasy Blood Extraction Kit. These data are taken from a study of cytomegalovirus exposure and HLA in healthy donors (dated by TCRdb to about 2017). In terms of the full investigation: In an earlier analysis of some 610 of the donors, less than 350 Gb of sequence data and 90 million to 130 million unique TCR beta sequences from about 179 million T cells were reported. All discovery cohort repertoires had been generated using a single sequencing platform. Donor age, sex, ethnicity and CMV serostatus were compiled together with the repertoire data. Across some 400 genotyped donors of the cohort, an average of 235,054 unique TCR beta nucleotide sequences per donor were sequenced, and 15% to 20% of those sequences were non-productive. The T cell repertoires of under 700 subjects were profiled by immunosequencing and related to cytomegalovirus serostatus. The study aimed to test whether cataloging public T cell receptors could reveal signatures of past pathogen exposure. Because of strong linkage in the cohort, roughly five DR-DQ haplotypes were treated as single units for association and clustering. HLA typing included class I and class II loci at four-digit resolution. The genetic ancestry cluster associated with self-reported Caucasian donors included about 84% of the 300 to 450 genotyped donors. To predict cytomegalovirus infection status, the study brought together high-throughput TCR immunosequencing, statistical association of individual TCRs with disease status, and machine learning. In an earlier analysis of a few hundred of the donors, high-throughput TCR beta sequencing was used to judge whether each TCR beta V gene segment behaved as functional or pseudogenic. A later analysis re-examined previously published TCR beta repertoires from more than 650 donors and added high-resolution HLA genotyping to investigate patterns of TCR occurrence. The later analysis used no new phenotypic data to find candidate immune exposures, relying instead on TCR beta sequences and their occurrence across donors. Along with the 666-subject first cohort, a separate validation cohort of roughly 110 different subjects was used. In a later genetic analysis, genome-wide SNP genotypes for 398 of the 666 donors were used, and that subset was treated as a discovery cohort. Roughly 310 gigabases of sequencing data and approximately 93 million unique TCR sequences were included in an early release covering several hundred HLA-typed donors. The number of typed donors differed by locus: roughly 629-640 for A, B, C, DRB1 and DQB1; 500 to 550 for DQA1; 606 for DPA1; and roughly 450 for DPB1. What the study reported, not specific to this receptor: A further reported finding was that TCR beta sequences accurately predicted the HLA-A and HLA-B alleles for most subjects in the first cohort. The study listed 150 to 200 TCR beta chains as associated with cytomegalovirus. Because HLA typing was missing for some donors at each locus, association tests included only the typed subset. The classifier was reported to diagnose cytomegalovirus status with high specificity and sensitivity in both the original and validation cohorts. A cluster of highly shared sequence variants was judged likely to represent a technical artifact of the sequencing pipeline. It was suggested by the authors that the approach could potentially be generalized to other disease states and immunological phenotypes. Across donors, most TCR sequences were observed very rarely, whereas some public TCRs were present in many individuals. Compared with equally common non-associated chains, HLA-associated TCR beta chains in a later analysis were more clonally expanded and had lower generation probabilities. Correlated functional status among segregating V segments might be attributable to linkage disequilibrium, but an unknown experimental factor could not be ruled out. In a later analysis, around 15,000 TCR beta sequences were associated with specific HLA alleles at a false discovery rate of 0.05. When HLA alleles, especially DR and DQ, strongly co-occurred, TCR associations were difficult to assign to individual alleles. In a later analysis, most CMV-associated TCR beta chains were found to appear HLA-restricted, with HLA associations seemingly driven largely by CMV exposure. In this cohort, only TCR beta chains were sequenced, and detectable features were limited by the absence of alpha or paired-chain data. Compared with the 666-donor mean, donors in an Asian-associated ancestry cluster had fewer N-insertions in productive TCRs, according to a later genetic analysis. In a later analysis, the rate of TCR association differed among HLA loci, with DRB1 alleles having the most associated TCRs and HLA-C alleles having the fewest. Roughly uniform sequencing depth across donors was assumed in presence/absence analyses, although this assumption may not hold. In a later analysis, several top co-occurrence clusters were reported to appear linked to parvovirus B19, influenza, CMV and Epstein-Barr virus. Because the 87-base-pair reads could not distinguish some IMGT-functional V segments, including TRBV6-2 and TRBV6-3, those segments were excluded. In vitro tests confirmed that three of the cytomegalovirus-associated TCR beta chains recognize cytomegalovirus antigens. An association between a missense DCLRE1C variant and V-gene and J-gene trimming of TCR beta chains was found in a later genetic analysis and replicated in an independent cohort. CMV serostatus was the only immune exposure information available for the cohort. An earlier analysis of around 500 of the donors showed that most TCR beta V segments appeared in productive rearrangements either about 87% or about 30% of the time, which broadly matched IMGT annotations. Because counts were too low, seventeen rarely observed V segments, including chromosome 9 orphons, were left out of the earlier analysis of some 600 of the donors.

Libraries were built with the immunoSEQ multiplex PCR assay. The multiplex PCR relied on a mix of 60 forward primers for TCR Vbeta segments and 13 reverse primers for TCR Jbeta segments. A multiplex PCR assay on genomic DNA amplified the CDR3 region of rearranged TCR beta genes. On the Illumina HiSeq System, the amplified TCR beta libraries were sequenced as 87-base-pair reads. The source study handled its data this way. A later analysis counted 75 million to 100 million unique TCR beta chains across the 690 or so repertoires, and approximately 11 million of these chains were shared by at least two donors. Raw reads were error-corrected and collapsed into unique sequences with a nearest-neighbor algorithm that merged closely related sequences to remove PCR and sequencing errors. V, D and J gene segments were assigned by aligning CDR3 sequences to IMGT reference sequences. For a sequence to be retained, at least a six-nucleotide match to both a V gene segment and a J gene segment was required. Rearrangements were classified as productive when the CDR3 lacked stop codons and remained in frame with V and J, and all other rearrangements were classified as non-productive. CDR3 was defined according to IMGT convention as the region running from the second conserved V-encoded cysteine to the conserved J-encoded phenylalanine. In an earlier analysis of around 570 of the donors, sequences lacking an unambiguous match to a single V gene segment were excluded. In an earlier analysis of 587 of the donors, a V segment was called functional when productive rearrangements were above 56.7%, and segregating when the standard deviation between donors exceeded 5%. A statistical classification framework was developed to diagnose cytomegalovirus status using the catalog of TCR beta chain sequences. V and J gene assignment, in a later analysis, came from comparing TCR nucleotide sequences with IMGT/GENE-DB human TR gene sequences. A later analysis assigned CDR3 sequences and most-parsimonious VDJ recombination scenarios with the TCRdist pipeline. In a later analysis, every TCR beta chain was defined by the combination of its CDR3 amino acid sequence and its V-gene family, and reads without a unique V-gene family were dropped. To address suspected cross-contamination and a sequencing artifact, a later analysis removed some 620 highly shared, low-generation-probability nucleotide sequences. For each public chain, a later analysis derived a clonal expansion index from normalized ranks of inferred template counts within each repertoire. In a later analysis, generation probabilities were computed using a VDJ recombination model fitted to out-of-frame rearrangements, and the results were checked against IGoR. A later analysis scored TCR-TCR, TCR-HLA and TCR-CMV co-occurrence with hypergeometric tests, applying a repertoire-size bias correction to TCR pairs. False discovery rates were estimated in a later analysis by permuting HLA or CMV assignments 20 times. In a later analysis, co-occurring TCRs were grouped with DBSCAN, and TCRdist sequence similarity was added when clustering was performed within HLA-allele-positive subsets. For co-occurrence clustering, repertoires with fewer than 30,000 or more than 120,000 public chains were excluded, along with a handful of repertoires with anomalous nucleotide sharing. Not all clones reach the TCRdb copy of this immuneACCESS table, which keeps in-frame sequences only. Checked studies attribute under half of the gap to unresolved V genes and leave the rest unexplained. V, J and clone size reflect that table, while D and trimming were determined from the DNA. The table for this sample lists 150,000 to 160,000 clones; 82% of them were counted only once. The top ten clonotypes cover 6.6% of the sample.

For CDR1 and CDR2, the germline V gene (reference sequence) lists SGHNT and YYREEE. Inclusive of the bounding cysteine and phenylalanine, the CDR3 is 17 residues long. Just the 51-base CDR3 DNA is kept, in frame starting at base 1. The junction shows trimming of 3 bases on V and 0 bases on J, plus 16 bases between the germline ends. The sample taken for sequencing was PBMCs. Recombination linked TRBV5-4 to TRBJ2-1; the D gene lacks a confident call. The TCR originated in a woman aged 45 to 65 in good health and CMV-seropositive. In nucleotides, the sequence is TGTGCCAGCAGCTACGGTGATACCCGCCCCTCCTACAATGAGCAGTTCTTC. Protein translation: CASSYGDTRPSYNEQFF.